The next 18 T cell receptor beta chains were all read from a single sample in a study of blood T cell repertoires in COVID-19. Sequencing was performed with immunoSEQ multiplex PCR; in TCRdb, only in-frame clones are kept and a portion is missing. Counted here are about 220,000 clones, approximately 78% occurring once; the ten biggest clones make up approximately 8.4%. The material sequenced was peripheral blood. The receptors shown here come from a woman of 80 years or more with COVID-19, enrolled during active disease.

The gene calls are TRBV5-5 and TRBJ1-1; TRBD1 might be the D (5 bases). Trimming removed 1 base at V and 4 bases at J, with 11 bases between. Germline values: CDR1 SGHKS, CDR2 YYEKEE (reference sequence). The CDR3 covers 14 residues. CDR3 amino acids: CASSLLPGPTEAFF. The DNA of the CDR3 is TGTGCCAGCAGCTTGCTTCCAGGGCCCACTGAAGCTTTCTTT.

The rearrangement links TRBV27 to TRBJ1-4; TRBD1 agrees at 7 bases. CDR3 size: 14 residues. Unmatched junction bases numbered 9, after V lost 3 bases and J lost 11 bases. Germline assignment: CDR1 MNHEY and CDR2 SMNVEV (reference sequence). The CDR3 coding sequence is TGTGCCAGCAGTTTTGCCTCGACAGGGATGAAACTGTTTTTT. It codes for CASSFASTGMKLFF.

The chain is built from TRBV28 and TRBJ2-3; 7 bases map to TRBD2. The CDR3 has 16 amino acids. Germline V lookup: CDR1 MDHEN, CDR2 SYDVKM. The V and J ends lost 7 bases and 2 bases, in that order; junction bases with no gene match: 12. CDR3 nucleotide sequence: TGTGCCAGCATTTCGTTAACGGGGGGTTTCACAGATACGCAGTATTTT. As protein: CASISLTGGFTDTQYF.

The chain uses TRBV6-6 and TRBJ1-4; 8 nucleotides agree with TRBD1. From germline, CDR1 is MNHNY and CDR2 SVGAGI (reference sequence). V shed 6 bases, J shed 10 bases, and the junction held 7 bases outside the gene matches. The CDR3 runs 13 residues. This chain's CDR3 is CASSPTGEGKLFF. CDR3 coding DNA: TGTGCCAGCAGCCCGACAGGGGAAGGAAAACTGTTTTTT.

The chain links TRBV10-1 to TRBJ2-2, with a tentative D call TRBD1 (5 bases). The V gene's germline CDR1 is WNHNN and CDR2 SYGVQD (reference sequence). The CDR3 has 19 amino acids. Between the trimmed V and J ends, which lost 0 bases and 4 bases, there was a span of 21 bases. CDR3 sequence: CASSESGLRPGAPTGELFF. For the CDR3, the DNA is TGCGCCAGCAGTGAGTCGGGGCTACGACCTGGTGCCCCCACCGGGGAGCTGTTTTTT.

This clone was counted between two and nine times. The chain couples TRBV7-3 to TRBJ2-7; maybe TRBD2 (6 bases). This CDR3 comprises 13 residues. Germline V gene lookup returns CDR1 SGHTA and CDR2 FQGTGA. Between the trimmed V and J ends, which lost 5 bases and 6 bases, there was a span of 14 bases. CDR3 region: CASSRESQGEQYF. The CDR3 nucleotides read TGTGCCAGCAGCCGGGAGTCCCAGGGCGAGCAGTACTTC.

V usage is TRBV23-1 and J usage is TRBJ2-7; perhaps TRBD2 as D (8 bases). TRBV23-1 is identified as an open reading frame with a role that is uncertain. This CDR3 contains 17 residues. V lost 5 bases and J 4 bases, leaving 24 bases between the germline ends. DNA of the CDR3: TGCGCCAGCAGTAACAGGGGACTAGTCGCCTCTTCTTACGAGCAGTACTTC. Translating gives CASSNRGLVASSYEQYF.

This clone was counted only a few times. CDR3 DNA: TGTGCCAGCAGCTTAACGGGGGGAGGAACTGAAGCTTTCTTT. Amino acids: CASSLTGGGTEAFF. This chain joins TRBV7-3 and TRBJ1-1; the D gene is possibly TRBD1 (5 bases). The ends were cut back, 0 bases at V and 5 bases at J, with 10 bases in the middle. Germline assignment: CDR1 SGHTA and CDR2 FQGTGA. This CDR3 comprises 14 residues.

J is TRBJ1-2 and V is TRBV28; 7 nucleotides match TRBD1. The germline V gene encodes CDR1 MDHEN and CDR2 SYDVKM. The J segment lost 5 bases and the V segment lost 10 bases, leaving 16 bases of the junction unmatched. This CDR3 is 15 amino acids long. CDR3 protein: CAKQKRGGGQYGYTF. CDR3 sequence (DNA): TGTGCCAAACAGAAAAGAGGGGGCGGACAATATGGCTACACCTTC.

In nucleotides, the CDR3 is TGTGCCAGCACCCTTTTCTTTAACAGCCCCTACGAGCAGTACTTC. It is translated as CASTLFFNSPYEQYF. The chain joins TRBV6-5 to TRBJ2-7; no firm D call. The CDR3 has 15 residues. Germline V gene lookup returns CDR1 MNHEY and CDR2 SVGAGI. The V gene lost 7 bases and the J gene lost 2 bases, with 18 bases spanning the gap.

This clone was seen a few times. The J gene is TRBJ2-7, the V gene TRBV12-1; the tabulated D call, TRBD2, remains unverified against the DNA. TRBV12-1 is a pseudogene. This CDR3 is 14 amino acids long. CDR3 sequence reads: CASSFRRGRNEQYF. The CDR3 bases are TGTGCCAGCAGCTTTCGTCGCGGGAGGAACGAGCAGTACTTC.

The genes are TRBV9 and TRBJ2-5; 8 bases are shared with TRBD1. Trimming took 8 bases from V and 4 from J; bases not matched to a gene: 10. The length of the CDR3 is 14 residues. Germline CDR1 SGDLS, CDR2 YYNGEE. The CDR3 sequence is CASTQGGASETQYF. In nucleotides, the CDR3 is TGTGCCAGTACACAGGGGGGAGCATCAGAGACCCAGTACTTC.

The chain links TRBV30 to TRBJ1-2, with D unresolved. The CDR3 totals 13 residues. Trimming left V 1 base short and J 8 bases short, with 14 bases between. Germline-derived CDR1 and CDR2 are GTSNPN and SVGIG (reference sequence). The CDR3 spells CAWSDSSWRGYTF. The DNA for the CDR3 is TGTGCCTGGAGTGATAGTAGCTGGCGGGGCTACACCTTC.

The CDR3 region has the DNA TGTGCCAGCAGCCAAGGGACAGGGATGAACACCGGGGAGCTGTTTTTT. Translated, it gives CASSQGTGMNTGELFF. The V and J genes are TRBV11-1 and TRBJ2-2, with 9 nucleotides matching TRBD1. Trimming at V came to 5 bases and at J to 1 base, leaving 5 bases not matched to a gene. There are 16 residues in the CDR3. Germline V lookup: CDR1 SGHAT, CDR2 FQDESV (reference sequence).

The V call is TRBV27, the J call TRBJ2-3; the D gene is possibly TRBD2 (6 bases). The CDR3 is 14 residues long. Trimming left V 5 bases short and J 0 bases short, with 9 bases between. CDR1 is MNHEY, CDR2 SMNVEV, per germline (reference sequence). CDR3 sequence: CASSTGRSTDTQYF. In DNA form, the CDR3 reads TGTGCCAGCAGTACCGGGAGAAGCACAGATACGCAGTATTTT.

The chain's CDR3 is CASSYGTGNTEAFF. In DNA, the CDR3 is TGTGCCAGCAGTTACGGGACAGGGAATACTGAAGCTTTCTTT. V usage is TRBV6-6 and J usage is TRBJ1-1; 9 bases agree with TRBD1. CDR3 length: 14 amino acids. J gave up 5 bases and V 2 bases, and 3 bases lay outside the gene matches. In germline, CDR1 is MNHNY, CDR2 SVGAGI (reference sequence).

This rearrangement joins TRBV7-2 to TRBJ2-2; 7 positions agree with TRBD2. The V and J ends lost 10 bases and 0 bases, in that order; junction bases with no gene match: 8. The CDR3 has 15 amino acids. The germline V gene has CDR1 SGHTA and CDR2 FQGNSA. In nucleotides, the CDR3 is TGTGCCACAAGGCTAGCGGATTCGAACACCGGGGAGCTGTTTTTT. This gives the protein CATRLADSNTGELFF.

The chain couples TRBV2 to TRBJ2-2; D possibly corresponds to TRBD2 (5 bases). The CDR3 contains 14 residues. Trimming shortened V by 7 bases and J by 5 bases, and 14 bases separated the two germline ends. CDR1 and CDR2 (germline): SNHLY, FYNNEI. In DNA form, the CDR3 reads TGTGCCAGCAAACGGGGTGAGCGGACCGGGGAGCTGTTTTTT. It encodes CASKRGERTGELFF.